Below are 29 T cell receptor beta chains sequenced from a single sample in a study of blood T cells in healthy people across ages. Using a J-beta primer mix together with a sample-barcoded 5' primer, a second PCR was run for roughly 6 to 12 cycles. TCRdb processed the 5' RACE reads anew with MiXCR; each CDR3 protein has one entry. The table shows 650,000 to 950,000 distinct CDR3 sequences, with 40% to 50% occurring only once. The sample was blood. These receptors were taken from a man in his 60s in good health.

The chain uses TRBV7-8 and TRBJ2-2; D unclear. V was cut by 5 bases and J by 6 bases, with 10 bases left in between. Germline-derived CDR1 and CDR2 are SGHVS and FQNEAQ. The CDR3 is 13 residues long. CDR3 coding DNA: TGTGCCAGCAGCGCTAGGGTGCCCGGGGAGCTGTTTTTT. Translated, it gives CASSARVPGELFF.

J is TRBJ2-7 and V is TRBV28; 9 bases agree with TRBD1. The CDR3 has 15 amino acids. The germline gives CDR1 MDHEN, CDR2 SYDVKM. The V gene end was trimmed by 6 bases and the J gene end by 4 bases; junction bases not matched to a gene: 10. As DNA, the CDR3 is TGTGCCAGCAGCAAAACCGGGACAGGGCTTTACGAGCAGTACTTC. Its protein product is CASSKTGTGLYEQYF.

The V call is TRBV5-1, the J call TRBJ2-1; TRBD2 aligns across 10 bases. The J call may not be correct, given that the DNA end is closer to TRBJ2-7. From germline, CDR1 is SGHRS and CDR2 YFSETQ. The CDR3 consists of 16 residues. CDR3 nucleotides: TGCGCCAGCAGCTTTTCCACCGGGACTAGCGACAATGAGCAGTACTTC. It encodes CASSFSTGTSDNEQYF.

The rearrangement links TRBV3-1 to TRBJ1-1, with D unclear. This CDR3 contains 13 residues. With 4 bases removed from V and 6 bases from J, the gap between germline ends came to 12 bases. Germline assignment: CDR1 LGHDT and CDR2 YNNKEL (reference sequence). This chain's CDR3 is CASSRKTSSEAFF. The CDR3 nucleotides read TGTGCCAGCAGCCGCAAAACAAGTTCTGAAGCTTTCTTT.

This clonotype has just a few counts. The chain is built from TRBV20-1 and TRBJ2-1, with 9 bases matching TRBD2. With 0 bases clipped from V and 1 base from J, the junction kept 4 bases outside the gene matches. Germline loops: CDR1 DFQATT, CDR2 SNEGSKA (reference sequence). The CDR3 covers 16 residues. The CDR3 region is CSARESSGGSYNEQFF. CDR3 bases: TGCAGTGCTAGAGAGTCGAGCGGGGGGTCCTACAATGAGCAGTTCTTC.

J is TRBJ1-2 and V is TRBV5-1; 10 bases agree with TRBD1. Looked up from germline, CDR1 is SGHRS and CDR2 is YFSETQ. The CDR3 length is 15 residues. Trimming took 1 base from V and 7 from J; bases not matched to a gene: 7. The CDR3 sequence: CASSLLGTGEVGYTF. In nucleotides, the CDR3 is TGCGCCAGCAGCTTGCTAGGGACAGGGGAGGTTGGCTACACCTTC.

This clonotype has just a few counts. The chain couples TRBV6-5 to TRBJ2-1; D call uncertain. V was pared by 2 bases and J by 15 bases, with 17 bases between. Looked up from germline, CDR1 is MNHEY and CDR2 is SVGAGI. This CDR3 comprises 13 residues. The CDR3 spells CASSYISEFGMFF. Written as DNA, the CDR3 is TGTGCCAGCAGTTACATCTCTGAGTTTGGTATGTTCTTC.

This clonotype was seen a handful of times. This rearrangement joins TRBV5-1 to TRBJ2-5; TRBD1 is a possible D gene (6 bases). Germline loops: CDR1 SGHRS, CDR2 YFSETQ. The CDR3 contains 15 residues. V was cut by 1 base and J by 1 base, with 11 bases left in between. Written as DNA, the CDR3 is TGCGCCAGCAGCTTGAGAGGGACACTCCAAGAGACCCAGTACTTC. This sequence encodes CASSLRGTLQETQYF.

This clonotype appeared a few times. In DNA, the CDR3 is TGTGCCAGCAGCGACGACAGGACTTATGGCTACACCTTC. Amino acids: CASSDDRTYGYTF. V gene TRBV7-2 combines with J gene TRBJ1-2; TRBD1 is a possible D gene (6 bases). Germline assignment: CDR1 SGHTA and CDR2 FQGNSA. The CDR3 extends over 13 amino acids. The V and J ends lost 5 bases and 5 bases respectively, with 12 bases between them.

J is TRBJ2-5 and V is TRBV28, with 12 bases identical to TRBD2. The junction had 5 bases not matched to a gene; V was cut back by 5 bases and J by 4 bases. Germline V gene lookup returns CDR1 MDHEN and CDR2 SYDVKM. This CDR3 is built from 15 residues. Here the CDR3 reads CASSPSGGGPETQYF. The CDR3 nucleotides are TGTGCCAGCAGTCCTAGCGGGGGGGGACCAGAGACCCAGTACTTC.

This CDR3 is CAWSMEILSSYNSPLHF. In DNA form, the CDR3 reads TGTGCCTGGAGCATGGAGATACTGAGCTCCTATAATTCACCCCTCCACTTT. V usage is TRBV30 and J usage is TRBJ1-6; the D is unclear. CDR1 and CDR2 from the germline V gene are GTSNPN and SVGIG (reference sequence). V shed 3 bases and J shed 0 bases, with 15 bases lying between them. This CDR3 comprises 17 residues.

This clonotype was seen only a few times. CDR3 bases: TGTGCCAGCAGTACGACAGGTCTTGAGACCCAGTACTTC. Translating it yields CASSTTGLETQYF. The J gene is TRBJ2-5, the V gene TRBV28; D may be TRBD1 (6 bases). CDR1 and CDR2 from the germline V gene are MDHEN and SYDVKM. This CDR3 is built from 13 residues. Trimming removed 5 bases at V and 5 bases at J, with 12 bases between.

The J gene is TRBJ2-3, the V gene TRBV27; 9 bases map to TRBD2. This CDR3 contains 17 residues. V lost 6 bases and J lost 6; bases outside the gene matches: 16. CDR1 is MNHEY, CDR2 SMNVEV, per germline (reference sequence). CDR3 residues: CASRRLGASGAGDTQYF. The CDR3, as DNA: TGTGCCAGCAGAAGATTAGGGGCTAGCGGGGCGGGGGATACGCAGTATTTT.

The chain carries TRBV6-2 or TRBV6-3 and TRBJ2-7; no definite D call. The CDR3 consists of 11 residues. Trimming took 7 bases from V and 8 from J, leaving 12 bases between them. In germline, CDR1 is MNHEY, CDR2 SVGEGT. The CDR3 here is CASTTAKQQYF. Written as DNA, the CDR3 is TGTGCCAGCACCACCGCGAAGCAGCAGTACTTC.

To note about this clonotype: A single base separates this from a much larger clone, so it may be a read error. The V gene is TRBV29-1, the J gene TRBJ2-5; D ambiguous. The J call may be wrong; the DNA end is better matched by TRBJ2-7. Germline V gene lookup returns CDR1 SQVTM and CDR2 ANQGSEA. The CDR3 has 15 amino acids. The CDR3 DNA follows: TGCAGCGTTGGAGAGAAGGGTCCTCTCTTATACGAGCAGTACTTC. Its protein product is CSVGEKGPLLYEQYF.

This clonotype came up a few times. This CDR3 is CASRAPGGADNEQFF. CDR3 DNA sequence: TGTGCCAGCAGGGCTCCCGGGGGGGCTGACAATGAGCAGTTCTTC. The rearrangement uses TRBV6-5 and TRBJ2-1; 8 nucleotides match TRBD2. CDR1 and CDR2 (germline): MNHEY, SVGAGI. V lost 6 bases, J lost 5 bases, and 9 bases stayed unmatched. This CDR3 is built from 15 residues.

Remarks on this clonotype: Since a much larger clone is just one base distant, this may be a read error. V gene TRBV7-8 combines with J gene TRBJ2-3; D unresolved. In germline, CDR1 is SGHVS, CDR2 FQNEAQ. The CDR3 loop spans 16 amino acids. Trimming took 5 bases from V and 1 from J, leaving 16 bases between them. DNA for the CDR3: TGTGCCAGCAGCCCCCCTCCAGGTCCTGGCACAGATACGCAGTATTTT. It is translated as CASSPPPGPGTDTQYF.

V usage is TRBV27 and J usage is TRBJ2-7; possible D gene TRBD2, 5 bases. Between the trimmed V and J ends, which lost 8 bases and 4 bases, there was a span of 15 bases. In germline, CDR1 is MNHEY, CDR2 SMNVEV (reference sequence). The length of the CDR3 is 13 residues. CDR3 in amino acids: CASAHVRAYEQYF. In nucleotides, the CDR3 is TGTGCCAGCGCTCACGTGCGGGCTTACGAGCAGTACTTC.

This clonotype was detected only a few times. V gene TRBV6-5 combines with J gene TRBJ1-1; 7 bases are shared with TRBD1. V lost 0 bases, J lost 3 bases, and 4 bases stayed unmatched. Germline V gives CDR1 MNHEY, CDR2 SVGAGI. The CDR3 contains 15 residues. The CDR3 DNA sequence: TGTGCCAGCAGTTACTCGAACAGGGGATACACTGAAGCTTTCTTT. It translates to CASSYSNRGYTEAFF.

The rearrangement uses TRBV12-3 or TRBV12-4 and TRBJ1-1; D remains ambiguous. The CDR3 is 12 residues long. V lost 5 bases, J lost 3 bases, and 7 bases lay in between. CDR3 in DNA: TGTGCCAGCAGTACCCGTTACACTGAAGCTTTCTTT. Its translation is CASSTRYTEAFF.

The rearrangement joins TRBV9 to TRBJ2-3; maybe TRBD2 (6 bases). Germline assignment: CDR1 SGDLS and CDR2 YYNGEE. The CDR3 spans 14 residues. Trimming pared 3 bases from V and 3 bases from J, leaving 11 bases between. Written as DNA, the CDR3 is TGTGCCAGCAGCGCAACCGGGACTACAGATACGCAGTATTTT. It is translated as CASSATGTTDTQYF.

There are a few counts of this clonotype. The chain joins TRBV6-2 or TRBV6-3 to TRBJ1-1; no firm D call. The V end was cut by 2 bases, the J end by 6 bases, with 19 bases between. Germline CDR1 MNHEY, CDR2 SVGEGT. The CDR3 has 16 amino acids. CDR3 bases: TGTGCCAGCAGTTACGATAAGGTGCGGGCGTCTTCTGAAGCTTTCTTT. Its protein product is CASSYDKVRASSEAFF.

The chain carries TRBV7-2 and TRBJ2-1; 10 positions match TRBD1. The V segment lost 5 bases and the J segment 8 bases; nucleotides outside the gene matches: 9. CDR1 is SGHTA and CDR2 is FQGNSA in the germline V gene. This CDR3 has 15 amino acids. In DNA, the CDR3 is TGTGCCAGCAGCAGATGGGACAGGGGTGCGGATGAGCAGTTCTTC. Encoded protein: CASSRWDRGADEQFF.

This clonotype appeared once. The chain couples TRBV29-1 to TRBJ2-6; D gene unclear. The length of the CDR3 is 13 residues. CDR1 SQVTM and CDR2 ANQGSEA come from the germline V gene. The CDR3 region is CSDTPSGANVLTF. Here the CDR3 DNA reads TGCAGTGATACACCCTCTGGGGCCAACGTCCTGACTTTC.

The chain is built from TRBV11-3 and TRBJ1-1; no definite D call. Looked up from germline, CDR1 is SGHNT and CDR2 is YENEEA. This CDR3 comprises 13 residues. The V end was cut by 0 bases, the J end by 2 bases, with 4 bases between. The DNA for the CDR3 is TGTGCCAGCAGCTTAGACGCCAACACTGAAGCTTTCTTT. This gives the protein CASSLDANTEAFF.

The CDR3 coding sequence is TGCGCCAGCAGCTTGTGGGGCAGGGAATACGAGCAGTACTTC. This codes for CASSLWGREYEQYF. The chain is built from TRBV5-1 and TRBJ2-7; D is perhaps TRBD1 (5 bases). Trimming removed 1 base at V and 4 bases at J, with 12 bases between. The CDR3 has 14 amino acids. Germline assignment: CDR1 SGHRS and CDR2 YFSETQ.

This clonotype has only a few counts. The rearrangement uses TRBV13 and TRBJ2-5, with D possibly matching TRBD1 (6 bases). Germline CDR1 and CDR2: PRHDT and FYEKMQ (reference sequence). There are 15 residues in the CDR3. V gave up 3 bases and J gave up 4 bases, with 15 bases separating them. CDR3 sequence reads: CASSFLGADGETQYF. The CDR3 bases are TGTGCCAGCAGCTTCCTGGGGGCCGACGGAGAGACCCAGTACTTC.

This rearrangement joins TRBV5-4 to TRBJ2-3, with D possibly TRBD2 on 6 matching bases. V was shortened by 4 bases and J by 0 bases, with 15 bases between the two germline ends. Looked up from germline, CDR1 is SGHNT and CDR2 is YYREEE (reference sequence). CDR3 length: 16 amino acids. The chain's CDR3 is CASSPFAGSSTDTQYF. The CDR3, as DNA: TGTGCCAGCAGCCCCTTCGCGGGATCTAGCACAGATACGCAGTATTTT.

This chain connects TRBV2 to TRBJ1-3, with a weak D call TRBD1 (6 bases). Looked up from germline, CDR1 is SNHLY and CDR2 is FYNNEI. The length of the CDR3 is 15 residues. Trimming stripped 2 bases from V and 2 bases from J, with 10 bases between. The CDR3: CASSEQGSPGNTIYF. CDR3 DNA sequence: TGTGCCAGCAGTGAACAGGGGTCCCCTGGAAACACCATATATTTT.